A single sample gave rise to the 7 T cell receptor beta chains below, sequenced in a study of cytomegalovirus exposure and HLA in healthy donors. Primers included in the PCR were 60 Vbeta and 13 Jbeta primers. Here immunoSEQ multiplex PCR was the method, and the copy in TCRdb shows in-frame clones only, minus some. The table shows fewer than 150,000 clones, with roughly 78% occurring only once. The sequencing input was PBMCs. The receptors come from a man in his thirties or forties in good health and CMV-seronegative.

This clone was counted between two and nine times. The chain has TRBV5-1 and TRBJ2-7, with 9 bases identical to TRBD1. The CDR3 extends over 13 amino acids. CDR1 and CDR2 from the germline V gene are SGHRS and YFSETQ. V gave up 0 bases and J gave up 5 bases; unmatched junction bases: 0. CDR3 sequence (DNA): TGCGCCAGCAGCTTGGGACAGGGGGACGAGCAGTACTTC. Translation: CASSLGQGDEQYF. Supplemented by reference TRBV5-1 and TRBJ2-7, the full variable domain reads KAGVTQTPRYLIKTRGQQVTLSCSPISGHRSVSWYQQTPGQGLQFLFEYFSETQRNKGNFPGRFSGRQFSNSRSEMNVSTLELGDSALYLCASSLGQGDEQYFGPGTRLTVT.

This sequence joins TRBV6-5 and TRBJ2-5, with TRBD2 matching 8 bases. There are 16 residues in the CDR3. V shed 0 bases and J 2 bases; nucleotides not matched to a gene: 5. Per the germline V gene, CDR1 is MNHEY and CDR2 is SVGAGI. In DNA, the CDR3 is TGTGCCAGCAGTTACTCCTTATTAGCGGGGCAAGAGACCCAGTACTTC. Protein sequence: CASSYSLLAGQETQYF.

In this sample, this clone turned up a few times. The chain couples TRBV5-1 to TRBJ2-6; D remains unclear. V was pared by 5 bases and J by 0 bases, with 12 bases between. The CDR3 length is 16 residues. Germline CDR1 and CDR2: SGHRS and YFSETQ. CDR3 nucleotides: TGCGCCAGCAGTTTCGGTCTTTCCTCTGGGGCCAACGTCCTGACTTTC. This translates into CASSFGLSSGANVLTF.

The V gene is TRBV29-1, the J gene TRBJ2-1, with a tentative D call TRBD1 (6 bases). V lost 5 bases and J lost 8, with 16 bases in between. The CDR3 totals 13 residues. Germline V CDR1 and CDR2: SQVTM, ANQGSEA. Written as DNA, the CDR3 is TGCAGCGTTTCCAATAGGGGGAGCTATGAGCAGTTCTTC. This codes for CSVSNRGSYEQFF.

The chain is built from TRBV6-1 and TRBJ1-5, with a weak D call TRBD1 (6 bases). CDR3 length: 15 residues. V lost 3 bases and J lost 2, with 11 bases in between. Germline V gene lookup returns CDR1 MNHNS and CDR2 SASEGT. The CDR3 nucleotides read TGTGCCAGCAGTGATCAGCACAGGGGCAATCAGCCCCAGCATTTT. Translated: CASSDQHRGNQPQHF.

The CDR3 is CASSLLAGTNIQYF. CDR3 nucleotide sequence: TGTGCCAGCAGTTTACTAGCGGGAACAAACATTCAGTACTTC. The rearrangement links TRBV2 to TRBJ2-4, with 10 bases matching TRBD2. Unmatched junction bases numbered 4, after V lost 5 bases and J lost 6 bases. There are 14 residues in the CDR3. Germline assignment: CDR1 SNHLY and CDR2 FYNNEI.

The V and J genes are TRBV6-1 and TRBJ1-4, with a weak D call TRBD1 (5 bases). Germline V gene data show CDR1 as MNHNS and CDR2 as SASEGT. Trimming shortened V by 2 bases and J by 1 base, and 8 bases separated the two germline ends. The CDR3 runs 15 residues. The chain's CDR3 is CASSELGETNEKLFF. The CDR3 nucleotides are TGTGCCAGCAGTGAACTAGGGGAAACTAATGAAAAACTGTTTTTT.